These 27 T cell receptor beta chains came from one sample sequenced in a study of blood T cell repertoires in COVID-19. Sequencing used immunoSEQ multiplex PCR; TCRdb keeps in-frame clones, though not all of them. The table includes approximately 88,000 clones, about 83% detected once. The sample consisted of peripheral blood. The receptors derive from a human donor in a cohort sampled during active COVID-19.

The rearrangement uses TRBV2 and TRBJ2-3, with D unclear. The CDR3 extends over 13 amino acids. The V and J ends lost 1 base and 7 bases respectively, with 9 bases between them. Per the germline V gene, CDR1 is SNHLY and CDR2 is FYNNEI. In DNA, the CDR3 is TGTGCCAGCAGTGAAGTCGGCGGTTATACGCAGTATTTT. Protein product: CASSEVGGYTQYF.

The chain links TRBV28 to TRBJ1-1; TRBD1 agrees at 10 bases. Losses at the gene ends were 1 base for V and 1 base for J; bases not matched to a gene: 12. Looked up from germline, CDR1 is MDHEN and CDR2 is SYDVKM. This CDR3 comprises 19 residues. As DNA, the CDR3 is TGTGCCAGCAGTTTATCCTCTCCCGGGACAGGGGTTGGGAACACTGAAGCTTTCTTT. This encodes CASSLSSPGTGVGNTEAFF.

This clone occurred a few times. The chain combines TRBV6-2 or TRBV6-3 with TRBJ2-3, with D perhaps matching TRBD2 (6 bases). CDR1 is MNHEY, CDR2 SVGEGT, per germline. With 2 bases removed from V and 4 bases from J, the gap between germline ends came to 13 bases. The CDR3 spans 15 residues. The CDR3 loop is CASSYAGREADTQYF. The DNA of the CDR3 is TGTGCCAGCAGTTACGCGGGAAGGGAGGCAGATACGCAGTATTTT.

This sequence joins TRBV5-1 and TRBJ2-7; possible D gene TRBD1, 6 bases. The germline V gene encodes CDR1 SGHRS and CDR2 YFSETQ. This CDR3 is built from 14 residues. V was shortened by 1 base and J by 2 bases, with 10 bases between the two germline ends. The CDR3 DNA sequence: TGCGCCAGCAGCTTGCTCTCAGGGGCCTACGAGCAGTACTTC. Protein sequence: CASSLLSGAYEQYF.

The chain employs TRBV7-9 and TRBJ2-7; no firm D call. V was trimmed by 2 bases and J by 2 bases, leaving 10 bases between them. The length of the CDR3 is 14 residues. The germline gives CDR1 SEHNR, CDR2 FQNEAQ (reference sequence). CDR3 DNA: TGTGCCAGCAGCTTATACGGCGGAGCCTACGAGCAGTACTTC. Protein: CASSLYGGAYEQYF.

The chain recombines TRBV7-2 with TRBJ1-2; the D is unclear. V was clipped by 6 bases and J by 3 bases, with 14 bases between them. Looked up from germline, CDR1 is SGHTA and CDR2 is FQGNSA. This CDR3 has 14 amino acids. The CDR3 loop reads CASRLSILDYGYTF. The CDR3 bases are TGTGCCAGCAGGCTTTCGATCCTAGACTATGGCTACACCTTC. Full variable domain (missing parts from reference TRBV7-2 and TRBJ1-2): GAGVSQSPSNKVTEKGKDVELRCDPISGHTALYWYRQSLGQGLEFLIYFQGNSAPDKSGLPSDRFSAERTGGSVSTLTIQRTQQEDSAVYLCASRLSILDYGYTFGSGTRLTVV.

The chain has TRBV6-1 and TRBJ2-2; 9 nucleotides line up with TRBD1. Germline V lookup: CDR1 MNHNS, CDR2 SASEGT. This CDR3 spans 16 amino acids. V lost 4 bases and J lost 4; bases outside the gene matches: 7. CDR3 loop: CASSGWDRETTGELFF. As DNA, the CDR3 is TGTGCCAGCAGTGGTTGGGACAGGGAGACCACCGGGGAGCTGTTTTTT.

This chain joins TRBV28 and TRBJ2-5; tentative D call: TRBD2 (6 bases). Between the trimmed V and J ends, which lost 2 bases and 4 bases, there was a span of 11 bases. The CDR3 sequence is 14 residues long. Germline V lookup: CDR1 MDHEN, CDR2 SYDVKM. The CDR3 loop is CASSLGGTGETQYF. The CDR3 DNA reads TGTGCCAGCAGTTTAGGGGGGACGGGAGAGACCCAGTACTTC. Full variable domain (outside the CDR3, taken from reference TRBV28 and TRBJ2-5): DVKVTQSSRYLVKRTGEKVFLECVQDMDHENMFWYRQDPGLGLRLIYFSYDVKMKEKGDIPEGYSVSREKKERFSLILESASTNQTSMYLCASSLGGTGETQYFGPGTRLLVL.

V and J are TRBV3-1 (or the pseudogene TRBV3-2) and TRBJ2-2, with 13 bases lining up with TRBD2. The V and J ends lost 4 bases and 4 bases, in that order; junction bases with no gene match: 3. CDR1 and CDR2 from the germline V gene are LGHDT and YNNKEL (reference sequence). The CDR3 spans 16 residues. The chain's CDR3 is CASSPGLAGITGELFF. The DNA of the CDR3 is TGTGCCAGCAGCCCGGGACTAGCGGGAATCACCGGGGAGCTGTTTTTT.

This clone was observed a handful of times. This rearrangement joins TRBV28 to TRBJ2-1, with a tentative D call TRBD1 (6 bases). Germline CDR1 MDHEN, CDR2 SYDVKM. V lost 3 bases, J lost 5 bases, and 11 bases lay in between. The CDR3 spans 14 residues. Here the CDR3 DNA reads TGTGCCAGCAGTTTGTTTAGGGACAACAATGAGCAGTTCTTC. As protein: CASSLFRDNNEQFF.

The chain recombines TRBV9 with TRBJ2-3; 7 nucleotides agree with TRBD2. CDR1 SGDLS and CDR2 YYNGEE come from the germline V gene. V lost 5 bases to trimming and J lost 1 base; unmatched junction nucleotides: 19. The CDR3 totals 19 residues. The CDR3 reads CASSTPGGGDFQGTDTQYF. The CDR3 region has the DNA TGTGCCAGCAGTACCCCGGGGGGAGGCGATTTCCAAGGCACAGATACGCAGTATTTT. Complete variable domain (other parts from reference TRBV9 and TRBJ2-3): DSGVTQTPKHLITATGQRVTLRCSPRSGDLSVYWYQQSLDQGLQFLIQYYNGEERAKGNILERFSAQQFPDLHSELNLSSLELGDSALYFCASSTPGGGDFQGTDTQYFGPGTRLTVL.

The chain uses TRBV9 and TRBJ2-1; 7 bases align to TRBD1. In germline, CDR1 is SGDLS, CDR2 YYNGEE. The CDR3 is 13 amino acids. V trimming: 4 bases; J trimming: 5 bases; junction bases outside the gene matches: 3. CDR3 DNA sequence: TGTGCCAGCAGCACAGACAGGGACAATGAGCAGTTCTTC. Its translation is CASSTDRDNEQFF.

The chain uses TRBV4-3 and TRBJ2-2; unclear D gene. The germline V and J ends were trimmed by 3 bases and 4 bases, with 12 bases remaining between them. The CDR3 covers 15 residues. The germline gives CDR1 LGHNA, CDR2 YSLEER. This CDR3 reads CASSHAPGVTGELFF. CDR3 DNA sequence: TGCGCCAGCAGCCACGCCCCAGGTGTCACCGGGGAGCTGTTTTTT.

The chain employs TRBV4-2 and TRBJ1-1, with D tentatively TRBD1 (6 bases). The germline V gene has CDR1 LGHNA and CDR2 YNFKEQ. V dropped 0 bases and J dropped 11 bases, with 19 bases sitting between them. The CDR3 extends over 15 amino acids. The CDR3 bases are TGTGCCAGCAGCCAAGAAGGCGCCGGGGGGCGAGCGGCTTTCTTT. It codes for CASSQEGAGGRAAFF.

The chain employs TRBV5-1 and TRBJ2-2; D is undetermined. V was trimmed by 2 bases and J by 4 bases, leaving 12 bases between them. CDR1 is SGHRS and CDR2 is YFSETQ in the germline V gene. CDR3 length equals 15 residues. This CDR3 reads CASSLTLTPTGELFF. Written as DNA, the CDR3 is TGCGCCAGCAGCTTAACGCTAACCCCCACCGGGGAGCTGTTTTTT.

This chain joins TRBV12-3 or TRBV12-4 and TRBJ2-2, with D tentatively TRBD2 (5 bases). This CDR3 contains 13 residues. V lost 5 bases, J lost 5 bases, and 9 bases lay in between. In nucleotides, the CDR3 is TGTGCCAGCAGTCCCTCGGGAACCGGGGAGCTGTTTTTT. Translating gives CASSPSGTGELFF.

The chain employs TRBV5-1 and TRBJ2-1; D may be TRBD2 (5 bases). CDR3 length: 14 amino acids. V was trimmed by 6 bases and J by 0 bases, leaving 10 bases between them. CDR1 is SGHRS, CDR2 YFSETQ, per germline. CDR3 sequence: CASMGGSSYNEQFF. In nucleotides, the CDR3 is TGCGCCAGCATGGGTGGGAGCTCCTACAATGAGCAGTTCTTC.

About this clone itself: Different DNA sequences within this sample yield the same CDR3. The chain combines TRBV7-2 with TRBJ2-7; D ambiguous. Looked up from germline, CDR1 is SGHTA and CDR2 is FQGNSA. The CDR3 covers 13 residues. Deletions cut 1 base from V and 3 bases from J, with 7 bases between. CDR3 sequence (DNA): TGTGCCAGCAGCTTAGAATTGAGCTACGAGCAGTACTTC. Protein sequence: CASSLELSYEQYF.

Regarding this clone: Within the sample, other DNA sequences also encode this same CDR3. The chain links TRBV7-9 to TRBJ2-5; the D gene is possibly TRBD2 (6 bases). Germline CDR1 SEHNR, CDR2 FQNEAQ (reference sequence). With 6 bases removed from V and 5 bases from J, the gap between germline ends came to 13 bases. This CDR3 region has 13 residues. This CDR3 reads CASSPIAGETQYF. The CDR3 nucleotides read TGTGCCAGCAGTCCCATTGCGGGGGAGACCCAGTACTTC.

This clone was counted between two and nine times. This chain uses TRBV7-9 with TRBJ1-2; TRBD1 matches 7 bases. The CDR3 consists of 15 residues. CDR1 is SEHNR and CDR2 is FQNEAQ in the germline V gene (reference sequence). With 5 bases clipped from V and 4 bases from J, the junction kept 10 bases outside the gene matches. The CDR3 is CASSASGRDSYGYTF. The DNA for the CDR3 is TGTGCCAGCAGCGCGTCAGGACGGGACAGCTATGGCTACACCTTC.

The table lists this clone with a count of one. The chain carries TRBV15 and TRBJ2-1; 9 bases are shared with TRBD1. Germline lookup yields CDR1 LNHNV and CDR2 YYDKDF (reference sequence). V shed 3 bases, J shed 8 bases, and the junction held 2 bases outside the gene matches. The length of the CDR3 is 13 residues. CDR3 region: CATSRGQGYEQFF. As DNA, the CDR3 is TGTGCCACCAGCAGGGGACAGGGCTATGAGCAGTTCTTC.

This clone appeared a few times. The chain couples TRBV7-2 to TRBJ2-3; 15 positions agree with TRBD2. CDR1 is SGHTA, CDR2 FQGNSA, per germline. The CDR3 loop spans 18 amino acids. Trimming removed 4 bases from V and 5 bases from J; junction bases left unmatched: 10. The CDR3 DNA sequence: TGTGCCAGCAGCTCCCGGACTAGCGGGAGGGCCGTGGGAGATACGCAGTATTTT. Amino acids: CASSSRTSGRAVGDTQYF.

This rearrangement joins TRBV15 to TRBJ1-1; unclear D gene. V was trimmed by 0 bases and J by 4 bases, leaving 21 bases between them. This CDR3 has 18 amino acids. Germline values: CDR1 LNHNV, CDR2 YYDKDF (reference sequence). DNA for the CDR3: TGTGCCACCAGCAGAGATCAAATAAGACGCGGGTCCGGCACTGAAGCTTTCTTT. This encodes CATSRDQIRRGSGTEAFF.

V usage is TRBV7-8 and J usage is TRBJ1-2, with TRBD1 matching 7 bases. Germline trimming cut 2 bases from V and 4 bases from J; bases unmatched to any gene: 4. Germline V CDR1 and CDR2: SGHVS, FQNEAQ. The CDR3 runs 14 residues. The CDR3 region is CASSLRDSSYGYTF. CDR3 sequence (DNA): TGTGCCAGCAGCTTAAGGGACAGTAGCTATGGCTACACCTTC.

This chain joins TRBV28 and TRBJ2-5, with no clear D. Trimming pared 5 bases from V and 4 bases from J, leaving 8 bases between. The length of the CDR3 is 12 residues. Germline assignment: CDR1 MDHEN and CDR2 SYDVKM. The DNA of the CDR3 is TGTGCCAGCAGTGAGCTCGGAGAGACCCAGTACTTC. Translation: CASSELGETQYF.

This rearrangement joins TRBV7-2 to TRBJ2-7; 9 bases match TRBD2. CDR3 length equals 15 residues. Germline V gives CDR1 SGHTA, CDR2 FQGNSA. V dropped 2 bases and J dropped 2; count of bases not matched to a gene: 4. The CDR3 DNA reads TGTGCCAGCAGCTTAAACGCGGGAGGGCCCTACGAGCAGTACTTC. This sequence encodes CASSLNAGGPYEQYF.

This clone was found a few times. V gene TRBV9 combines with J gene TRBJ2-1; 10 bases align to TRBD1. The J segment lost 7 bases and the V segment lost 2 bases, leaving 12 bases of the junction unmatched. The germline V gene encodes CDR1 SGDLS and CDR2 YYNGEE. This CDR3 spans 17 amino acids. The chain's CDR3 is CASSVSMMDRGNNEQFF. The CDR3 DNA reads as TGTGCCAGCAGCGTTTCTATGATGGACAGGGGGAATAATGAGCAGTTCTTC.